A single T cell receptor (beta chain) is shown here with its context. These data come from a study of blood T cell repertoires in COVID-19. Turning to the study itself: In each case, the material was cDNA or gDNA derived from T cells, B-cell-depleted T cells, or PBMCs.

Between the trimmed V and J ends, which lost 5 bases and 2 bases, there was a span of 12 bases. CDR3 size: 14 residues. Germline V gene data show CDR1 as SGHTA and CDR2 as FQGNSA. In the source study's methods: By means of reference gene primer amplification, nucleated cell counts were estimated. Method: immunoSEQ multiplex PCR; TCRdb's copy keeps in-frame clones and lacks some. That table is the source of V, J and clone size, and D and trimming were worked out from the DNA. The sample records about 130,000 clones, over 75% being singletons. Material for sequencing was peripheral blood. V usage is TRBV7-2 and J usage is TRBJ1-1, with D possibly being TRBD1 (6 bases). The sequence came from a woman aged 60 to 75 with acute or convalescent COVID-19. The CDR3 sequence: CASSRDILNTEAFF. Here the CDR3 DNA reads TGTGCCAGCAGCCGGGACATTTTAAACACTGAAGCTTTCTTT.